A single sample gave rise to the 27 T cell receptor beta chains below, sequenced in a study of T cell responses to AZD1222 COVID-19 vaccine. The data were produced by immunoSEQ multiplex PCR, yet TCRdb's version contains in-frame clones alone and is incomplete. The table includes over 100,000 clones, roughly nine tenths detected once. The source material was peripheral blood, sampled on day 0 of AZD1222 vaccination. The source is an adult in good health.

This chain joins TRBV5-1 and TRBJ2-2; 8 nucleotides match TRBD1. The CDR3 loop spans 18 amino acids. From germline, CDR1 is SGHRS and CDR2 YFSETQ. Germline trimming cut 4 bases from V and 5 bases from J; bases unmatched to any gene: 16. CDR3 DNA: TGCGCCAGCAGCACTTGGGCCGAACAGGGGGTATATACCGGGGAGCTGTTTTTT. Translating gives CASSTWAEQGVYTGELFF.

This chain joins TRBV15 and TRBJ2-5, with D maybe TRBD2 (5 bases). This CDR3 has 16 residues. CDR1 is LNHNV and CDR2 is YYDKDF in the germline V gene (reference sequence). V dropped 0 bases and J dropped 5 bases, with 16 bases sitting between them. CDR3 residues: CATSRDRVGSGETQYF. In DNA, the CDR3 is TGTGCCACCAGCAGAGATAGAGTAGGGAGTGGGGAGACCCAGTACTTC.

J is TRBJ2-1 and V is TRBV29-1; 10 bases align to TRBD2. The CDR3 loop spans 14 amino acids. V shed 7 bases, J shed 7 bases, and the junction held 10 bases outside the gene matches. Per the germline V gene, CDR1 is SQVTM and CDR2 is ANQGSEA. CDR3: CSALTTLAGNEQFF. The DNA of the CDR3 is TGCAGCGCTCTTACAACACTAGCGGGGAATGAGCAGTTCTTC.

This clone was seen only once. This chain joins TRBV30 and TRBJ1-4; a weak D match, TRBD1 (6 bases). Between the trimmed V and J ends, which lost 0 bases and 7 bases, there was a span of 12 bases. The germline V gene has CDR1 GTSNPN and CDR2 SVGIG (reference sequence). This CDR3 comprises 14 residues. The CDR3 protein is CAWSVRGAGEKLFF. DNA of the CDR3: TGTGCCTGGAGTGTAAGGGGGGCTGGTGAAAAACTGTTTTTT.

V usage is TRBV29-1 and J usage is TRBJ2-4; D may correspond to TRBD1 or TRBD2 (7 bases each). The CDR3 is 16 amino acids. V lost 6 bases and J lost 0, with 18 bases in between. CDR1 is SQVTM and CDR2 is ANQGSEA in the germline V gene. This chain's CDR3 is CSVGGGQTLAKNIQYF. The CDR3 nucleotides read TGCAGCGTGGGGGGGGGACAGACGTTAGCCAAAAACATTCAGTACTTC.

This chain joins TRBV7-3 and TRBJ1-1; perhaps TRBD1 as D (5 bases). Between the trimmed V and J ends, which lost 5 bases and 1 base, there was a span of 11 bases. The CDR3 runs to 14 residues. The germline V gene encodes CDR1 SGHTA and CDR2 FQGTGA. The CDR3 DNA is TGTGCCAGCAGCCCGGGACGGGGGAACACTGAAGCTTTCTTT. Translation: CASSPGRGNTEAFF.

V usage is TRBV7-9 and J usage is TRBJ2-7; maybe TRBD2 (6 bases). V was trimmed by 0 bases and J by 7 bases, leaving 10 bases between them. The CDR3 consists of 13 residues. Germline V CDR1 and CDR2: SEHNR, FQNEAQ (reference sequence). The CDR3 DNA sequence: TGTGCCAGCAGCTTAGCAGGGGCGGGGGAGCAGTACTTC. Translated, it gives CASSLAGAGEQYF.

The J gene is TRBJ2-3, the V gene TRBV3-1 (or the pseudogene TRBV3-2); TRBD2 matches 11 bases. Germline trimming cut 3 bases from V and 4 bases from J; bases unmatched to any gene: 9. The CDR3 is made up of 17 amino acids. Germline CDR1 and CDR2: LGHDT and YNNKEL (reference sequence). The CDR3 sequence: CASSQGSGRAGADTQYF. The CDR3 bases are TGTGCCAGCAGCCAGGGTAGCGGGAGGGCCGGGGCAGATACGCAGTATTTT.

The V gene is TRBV27, the J gene TRBJ1-5, with D unresolved. The CDR3 has 13 amino acids. Looked up from germline, CDR1 is MNHEY and CDR2 is SMNVEV (reference sequence). V was cut by 2 bases and J by 7 bases, with 9 bases left in between. The CDR3 here is CASSLRPTQPQHF. The CDR3 coding sequence is TGTGCCAGCAGTTTACGGCCTACCCAGCCCCAGCATTTT.

J is TRBJ2-7 and V is TRBV28; D is ambiguous. The CDR3 is made up of 11 amino acids. Deletions cut 5 bases from V and 4 bases from J, with 6 bases between. Germline CDR1 and CDR2: MDHEN and SYDVKM. The CDR3, as DNA: TGTGCCAGCAGTACCCAATACGAGCAGTACTTC. It specifies CASSTQYEQYF.

This clone was detected only a few times. The chain has TRBV3-1 (or the pseudogene TRBV3-2) and TRBJ1-2, with 10 bases matching TRBD1. CDR1 and CDR2 from the germline V gene are LGHDT and YNNKEL (reference sequence). This CDR3 region has 18 residues. Trimming removed 4 bases from V and 3 bases from J; junction bases left unmatched: 14. The CDR3 spells CASSPQTARDRGDYGYTF. The CDR3 nucleotides are TGTGCCAGCAGCCCCCAAACGGCTCGGGACAGGGGAGACTATGGCTACACCTTC.

This sequence joins TRBV24-1 and TRBJ2-1, with D unclear. The CDR3 is made up of 11 amino acids. In germline, CDR1 is KGHDR, CDR2 SFDVKD. V was clipped by 4 bases and J by 7 bases, with 4 bases between them. In DNA, the CDR3 is TGTGCCACCAGTGACGGGAATGAGCAGTTCTTC. Amino acids: CATSDGNEQFF.

The rearrangement joins TRBV27 to TRBJ2-7; D is undetermined. V shed 6 bases and J shed 2 bases, with 17 bases lying between them. The CDR3 contains 15 residues. In germline, CDR1 is MNHEY, CDR2 SMNVEV (reference sequence). This CDR3 is CASSPSFTKPYEQYF. The CDR3 nucleotides read TGTGCCAGCAGCCCCTCATTTACTAAACCCTACGAGCAGTACTTC.

The chain recombines TRBV28 with TRBJ1-1; unclear D gene. Germline V lookup: CDR1 MDHEN, CDR2 SYDVKM. The ends were cut back, 7 bases at V and 0 bases at J, with 12 bases in the middle. The CDR3 is made up of 14 amino acids. DNA for the CDR3: TGTGCCAGCACCAACTTCGTCCTGAACACTGAAGCTTTCTTT. Its translation: CASTNFVLNTEAFF.

The chain recombines TRBV15 with TRBJ2-4; 7 bases align to TRBD2. With 1 base clipped from V and 10 bases from J, the junction kept 13 bases outside the gene matches. This CDR3 has 16 residues. The V gene's germline CDR1 is LNHNV and CDR2 YYDKDF (reference sequence). The CDR3 loop is CATSRGPFGGSGIQYF. CDR3 sequence (DNA): TGTGCCACCAGCAGAGGCCCCTTTGGCGGGAGTGGAATTCAGTACTTC.

V is TRBV27 and J is TRBJ1-4; TRBD1 agrees at 11 bases. The trim removed 4 bases at V and 10 bases at J, leaving 11 bases unmatched. The CDR3 runs to 16 residues. Germline-derived CDR1 and CDR2 are MNHEY and SMNVEV (reference sequence). The chain's CDR3 is CASSSFRDRGTGKLFF. For the CDR3, the DNA is TGTGCCAGCAGTTCATTCCGGGACAGGGGGACCGGAAAACTGTTTTTT. The complete variable domain, with remaining parts taken from reference TRBV27 and TRBJ1-4, reads EAQVTQNPRYLITVTGKKLTVTCSQNMNHEYMSWYRQDPGLGLRQIYYSMNVEVTDKGDVPEGYKVSRKEKRNFPLILESPSPNQTSLYFCASSSFRDRGTGKLFFGSGTQLSVL.

The rearrangement joins TRBV6-6 to TRBJ2-3; D is undetermined. CDR1 MNHNY and CDR2 SVGAGI come from the germline V gene (reference sequence). The CDR3 extends over 16 amino acids. V lost 0 bases and J 4 bases, leaving 14 bases between the germline ends. The CDR3 is CASSYSNREPADTQYF. DNA for the CDR3: TGTGCCAGCAGTTACTCGAATAGGGAACCCGCAGATACGCAGTATTTT.

V is TRBV30 and J is TRBJ1-3, with D perhaps matching TRBD1 (6 bases). Germline loops: CDR1 GTSNPN, CDR2 SVGIG (reference sequence). V was shortened by 3 bases and J by 2 bases, with 8 bases between the two germline ends. CDR3 length: 13 residues. The CDR3 bases are TGTGCCTGGAGGGCAGGGGCTGGAAACACCATATATTTT. Its protein is CAWRAGAGNTIYF.

The chain recombines TRBV19 with TRBJ1-2; a weak D match, TRBD1 (6 bases). In germline, CDR1 is LNHDA, CDR2 SQIVND (reference sequence). The CDR3 runs to 15 residues. V lost 7 bases and J 5 bases, leaving 20 bases between the germline ends. The CDR3 bases are TGTGCCAGTAAAGCCGGAGGGGGGGGACGGTATGGCTACACCTTC. Translation gives CASKAGGGGRYGYTF.

The J gene is TRBJ1-1, the V gene TRBV5-1, with TRBD1 matching 8 bases. Trimming removed 4 bases from V and 4 bases from J; junction bases left unmatched: 9. This CDR3 is 15 amino acids long. Germline loops: CDR1 SGHRS, CDR2 YFSETQ. CDR3 sequence (DNA): TGCGCCAGCAGCCCACGGACAGGGCGGAGCACTGAAGCTTTCTTT. It encodes CASSPRTGRSTEAFF.

This rearrangement joins TRBV18 to TRBJ1-3; 7 bases align to TRBD1. Germline V gene data show CDR1 as KGHSH and CDR2 as LQKENI. With V trimmed by 2 bases and J by 1 base, 2 bases remained unmatched. There are 15 residues in the CDR3. The CDR3 sequence: CASSPVTGSGNTIYF. In DNA, the CDR3 is TGTGCCAGCTCACCAGTGACAGGGTCTGGAAACACCATATATTTT.

V usage is TRBV19 and J usage is TRBJ2-1; D is ambiguous. This CDR3 has 15 amino acids. The germline gives CDR1 LNHDA, CDR2 SQIVND (reference sequence). Trimming stripped 5 bases from V and 2 bases from J, with 13 bases between. CDR3 bases: TGTGCCAGTAGTCCGGCTAGGGCCCCCTACAATGAGCAGTTCTTC. Protein product: CASSPARAPYNEQFF.

The chain is built from TRBV7-2 and TRBJ2-5; D remains unclear. Trimming cost V 4 bases and J 1 base, with 7 bases left between them. Germline CDR1 and CDR2: SGHTA and FQGNSA. The CDR3 spans 13 residues. The CDR3 here is CASSSRFQETQYF. The CDR3 region has the DNA TGTGCCAGCAGCTCCAGATTCCAAGAGACCCAGTACTTC.

V is TRBV2 and J is TRBJ2-7, with D maybe TRBD2 (6 bases). The CDR3 extends over 13 amino acids. V dropped 8 bases and J dropped 4 bases, with 15 bases sitting between them. Per germline, CDR1 SNHLY and CDR2 FYNNEI. CDR3 amino acids: CASGLASEYEQYF. The CDR3 region has the DNA TGTGCCAGCGGGTTGGCTAGCGAGTACGAGCAGTACTTC.

CDR3 bases: TGTGCCTGGAGTGTCCCACGGACAGGGGCGAAACAAGAGACCCAGTACTTC. Translating it yields CAWSVPRTGAKQETQYF. This chain connects TRBV30 to TRBJ2-5; 9 nucleotides agree with TRBD1. CDR1 and CDR2 from the germline V gene are GTSNPN and SVGIG (reference sequence). V lost 0 bases, J lost 2 bases, and 10 bases stayed unmatched. The length of the CDR3 is 17 residues.

The chain's CDR3 is CASTPLGGMEQYF. The CDR3 coding sequence is TGTGCCAGCACCCCCCTGGGCGGGATGGAGCAGTACTTC. The V call is TRBV7-9, the J call TRBJ2-7; possible D gene TRBD2, 6 bases. CDR1 SEHNR and CDR2 FQNEAQ come from the germline V gene (reference sequence). The V end lost 7 bases, the J end lost 7 bases, and 17 bases lay between the germline ends. This CDR3 is built from 13 residues. Full variable domain (remainder filled in from reference TRBV7-9 and TRBJ2-7): DTGVSQNPRHKITKRGQNVTFRCDPISEHNRLYWYRQTLGQGPEFLTYFQNEAQLEKSRLLSDRFSAERPKGSFSTLEIQRTEQGDSAMYLCASTPLGGMEQYFGPGTRLTVT.

This chain uses TRBV7-9 with TRBJ1-6, with D unresolved. Germline V CDR1 and CDR2: SEHNR, FQNEAQ (reference sequence). CDR3 length: 14 amino acids. V lost 4 bases to trimming and J lost 4 bases, with 8 bases between them. The CDR3 DNA sequence: TGTGCCAGCAGCTCCGCTGGGTATAATTCACCCCTCCACTTT. It translates to CASSSAGYNSPLHF.